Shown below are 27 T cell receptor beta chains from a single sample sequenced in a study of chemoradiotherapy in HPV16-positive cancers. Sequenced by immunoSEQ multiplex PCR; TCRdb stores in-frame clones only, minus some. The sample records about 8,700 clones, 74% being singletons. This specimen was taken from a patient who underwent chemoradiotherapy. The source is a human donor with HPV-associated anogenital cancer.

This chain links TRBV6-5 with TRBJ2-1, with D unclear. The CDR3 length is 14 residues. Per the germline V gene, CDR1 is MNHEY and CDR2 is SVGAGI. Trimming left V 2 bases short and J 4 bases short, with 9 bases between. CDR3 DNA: TGTGCCAGCAGTTACGCCATCGGGTACAATGAGCAGTTCTTC. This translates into CASSYAIGYNEQFF.

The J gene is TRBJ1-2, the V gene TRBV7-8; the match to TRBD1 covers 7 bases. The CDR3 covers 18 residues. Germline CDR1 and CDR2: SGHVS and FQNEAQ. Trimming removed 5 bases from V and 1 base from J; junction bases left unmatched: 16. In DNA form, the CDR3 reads TGTGCCAGCAGCCAGAGAGACAGGGAGGGAGGGCTTAACTATGGCTACACCTTC. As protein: CASSQRDREGGLNYGYTF.

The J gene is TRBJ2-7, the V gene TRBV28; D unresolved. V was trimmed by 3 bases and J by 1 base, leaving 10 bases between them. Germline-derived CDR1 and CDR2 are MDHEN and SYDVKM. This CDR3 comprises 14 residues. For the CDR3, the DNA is TGTGCCAGCAGTTTCTTAGGGCCATCCTACGAGCAGTACTTC. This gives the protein CASSFLGPSYEQYF.

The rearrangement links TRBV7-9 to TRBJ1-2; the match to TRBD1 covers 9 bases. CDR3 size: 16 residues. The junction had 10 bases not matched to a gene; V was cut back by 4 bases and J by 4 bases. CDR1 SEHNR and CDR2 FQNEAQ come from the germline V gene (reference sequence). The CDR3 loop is CASSSSTGGMVYGYTF. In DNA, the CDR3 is TGTGCCAGCAGCTCCTCGACAGGGGGTATGGTCTATGGCTACACCTTC.

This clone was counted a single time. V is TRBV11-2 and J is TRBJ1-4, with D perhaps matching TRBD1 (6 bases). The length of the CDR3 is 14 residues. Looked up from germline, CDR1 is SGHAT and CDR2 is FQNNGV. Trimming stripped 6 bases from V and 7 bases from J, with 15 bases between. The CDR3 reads CASRPQGIREKLFF. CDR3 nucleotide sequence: TGTGCCAGCAGACCCCAGGGGATACGTGAAAAACTGTTTTTT.

CDR3 sequence reads: CASSKAGGRDNEQFF. CDR3 coding DNA: TGTGCCAGCAGCAAAGCAGGGGGACGGGACAATGAGCAGTTCTTC. The rearrangement uses TRBV9 and TRBJ2-1; 7 nucleotides line up with TRBD1. V dropped 4 bases and J dropped 5; count of bases not matched to a gene: 9. The CDR3 extends over 15 amino acids. Germline CDR1 is SGDLS and CDR2 is YYNGEE.

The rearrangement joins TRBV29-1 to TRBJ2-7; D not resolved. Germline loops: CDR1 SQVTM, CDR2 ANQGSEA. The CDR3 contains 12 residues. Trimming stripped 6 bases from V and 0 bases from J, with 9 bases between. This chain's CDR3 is CSVTSSSYEQYF. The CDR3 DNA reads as TGCAGCGTAACCAGCAGCTCCTACGAGCAGTACTTC.

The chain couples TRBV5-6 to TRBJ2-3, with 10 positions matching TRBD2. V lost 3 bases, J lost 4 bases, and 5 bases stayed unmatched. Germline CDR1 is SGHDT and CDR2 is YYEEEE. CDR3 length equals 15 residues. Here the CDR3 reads CASSSLAGVADTQYF. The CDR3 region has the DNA TGTGCCAGCAGCTCTCTAGCGGGAGTCGCAGATACGCAGTATTTT.

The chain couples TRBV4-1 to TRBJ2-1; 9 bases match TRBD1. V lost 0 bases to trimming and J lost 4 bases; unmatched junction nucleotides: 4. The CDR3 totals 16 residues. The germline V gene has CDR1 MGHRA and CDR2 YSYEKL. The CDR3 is CASSQDRTGAYNEQFF. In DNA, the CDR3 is TGCGCCAGCAGCCAAGACAGGACAGGGGCATACAATGAGCAGTTCTTC.

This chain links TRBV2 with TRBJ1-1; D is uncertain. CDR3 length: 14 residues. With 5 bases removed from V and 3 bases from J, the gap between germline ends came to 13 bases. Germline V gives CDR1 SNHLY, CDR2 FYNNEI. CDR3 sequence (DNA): TGTGCCAGCAGTTCCAGAACTGGGGACACTGAAGCTTTCTTT. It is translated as CASSSRTGDTEAFF.

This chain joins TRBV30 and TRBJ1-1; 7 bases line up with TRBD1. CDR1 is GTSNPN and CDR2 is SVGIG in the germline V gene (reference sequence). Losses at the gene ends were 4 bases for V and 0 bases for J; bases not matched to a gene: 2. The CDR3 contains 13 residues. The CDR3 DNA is TGTGCCTGGAAACAGGGGTTGAACACTGAAGCTTTCTTT. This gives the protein CAWKQGLNTEAFF. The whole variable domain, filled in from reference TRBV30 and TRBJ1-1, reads SQTIHQWPATLVQPVGSPLSLECTVEGTSNPNLYWYRQAAGRGLQLLFYSVGIGQISSEVPQNLSASRPQDRQFILSSKKLLLSDSGFYLCAWKQGLNTEAFFGQGTRLTVV.

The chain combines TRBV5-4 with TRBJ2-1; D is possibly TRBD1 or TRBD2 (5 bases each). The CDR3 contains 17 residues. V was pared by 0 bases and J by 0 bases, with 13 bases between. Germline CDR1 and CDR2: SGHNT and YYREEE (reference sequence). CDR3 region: CASSLGDGRGSYNEQFF. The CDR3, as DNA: TGTGCCAGCAGCTTGGGGGACGGAAGGGGCTCCTACAATGAGCAGTTCTTC.

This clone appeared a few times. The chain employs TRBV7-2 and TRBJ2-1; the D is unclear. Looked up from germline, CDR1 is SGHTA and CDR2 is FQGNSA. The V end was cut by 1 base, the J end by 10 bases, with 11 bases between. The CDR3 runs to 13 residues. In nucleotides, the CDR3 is TGTGCCAGCAGCTTAGTACTGGGTCGGGAGCAGTTCTTC. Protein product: CASSLVLGREQFF.

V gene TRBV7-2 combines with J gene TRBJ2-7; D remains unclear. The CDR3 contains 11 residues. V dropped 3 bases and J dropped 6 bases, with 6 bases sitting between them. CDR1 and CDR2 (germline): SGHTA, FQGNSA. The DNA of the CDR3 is TGTGCCAGCAGCTTCGGTGGCGAGCAGTACTTC. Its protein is CASSFGGEQYF.

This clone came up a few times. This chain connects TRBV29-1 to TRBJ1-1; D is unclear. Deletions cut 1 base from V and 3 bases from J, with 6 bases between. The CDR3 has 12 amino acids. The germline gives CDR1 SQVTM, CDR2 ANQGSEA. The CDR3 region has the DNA TGCAGCGTTGAAGGAAGGGACACTGAAGCTTTCTTT. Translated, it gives CSVEGRDTEAFF.

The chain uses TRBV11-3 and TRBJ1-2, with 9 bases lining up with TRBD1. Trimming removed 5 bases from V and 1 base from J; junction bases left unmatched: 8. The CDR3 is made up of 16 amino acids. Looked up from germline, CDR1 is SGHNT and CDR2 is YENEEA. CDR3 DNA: TGTGCCAGCAGCCCGCGGACAGGGGCCGGTAACTATGGCTACACCTTC. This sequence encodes CASSPRTGAGNYGYTF.

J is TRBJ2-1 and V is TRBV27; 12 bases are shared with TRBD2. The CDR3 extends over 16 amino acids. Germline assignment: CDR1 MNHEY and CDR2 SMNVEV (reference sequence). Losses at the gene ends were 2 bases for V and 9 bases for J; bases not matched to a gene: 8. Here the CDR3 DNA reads TGTGCCAGCAGTTTAGCGACTAGCGGGAGTACGCTTGAGCAGTTCTTC. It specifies CASSLATSGSTLEQFF.

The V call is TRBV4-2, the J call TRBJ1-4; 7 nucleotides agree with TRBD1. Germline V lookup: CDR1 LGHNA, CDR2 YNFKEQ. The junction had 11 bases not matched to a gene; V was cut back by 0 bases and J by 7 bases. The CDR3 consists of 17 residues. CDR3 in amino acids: CASSQDGEGRGSEKLFF. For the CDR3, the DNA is TGTGCCAGCAGCCAAGATGGGGAAGGCAGGGGGTCTGAAAAACTGTTTTTT.

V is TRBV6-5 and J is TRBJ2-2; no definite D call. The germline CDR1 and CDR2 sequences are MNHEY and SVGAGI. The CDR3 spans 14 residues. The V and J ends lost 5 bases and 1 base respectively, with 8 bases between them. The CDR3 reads CASSKTGNTGELFF. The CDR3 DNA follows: TGTGCCAGCAGTAAGACTGGGAACACCGGGGAGCTGTTTTTT.

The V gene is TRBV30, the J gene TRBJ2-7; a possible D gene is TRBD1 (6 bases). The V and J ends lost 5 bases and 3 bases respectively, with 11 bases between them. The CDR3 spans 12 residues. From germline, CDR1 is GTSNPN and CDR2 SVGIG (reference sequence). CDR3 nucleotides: TGTGCCTGGGGGGACAACAGCTACGAGCAGTACTTC. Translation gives CAWGDNSYEQYF.

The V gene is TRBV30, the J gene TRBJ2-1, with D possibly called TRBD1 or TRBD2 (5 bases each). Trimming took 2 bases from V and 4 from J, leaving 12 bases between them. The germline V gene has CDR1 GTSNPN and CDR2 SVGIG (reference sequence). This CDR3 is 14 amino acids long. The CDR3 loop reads CAWSLGRGYNEQFF. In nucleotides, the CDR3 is TGTGCCTGGAGTCTGGGACGTGGTTACAATGAGCAGTTCTTC.

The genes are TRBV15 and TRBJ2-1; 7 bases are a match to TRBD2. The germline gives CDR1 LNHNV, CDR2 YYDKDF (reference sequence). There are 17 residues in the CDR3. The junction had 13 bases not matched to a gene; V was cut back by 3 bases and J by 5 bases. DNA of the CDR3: TGTGCCACCAGCAGGGCCCCAGCTAGCGGTTACGACAATGAGCAGTTCTTC. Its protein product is CATSRAPASGYDNEQFF.

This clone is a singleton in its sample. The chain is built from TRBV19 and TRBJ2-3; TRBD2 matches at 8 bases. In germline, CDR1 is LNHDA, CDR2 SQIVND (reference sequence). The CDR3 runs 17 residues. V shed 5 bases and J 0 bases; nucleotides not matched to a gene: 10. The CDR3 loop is CASSRLATPPSTDTQYF. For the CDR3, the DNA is TGTGCCAGTAGTCGACTAGCGACACCCCCTAGCACAGATACGCAGTATTTT.

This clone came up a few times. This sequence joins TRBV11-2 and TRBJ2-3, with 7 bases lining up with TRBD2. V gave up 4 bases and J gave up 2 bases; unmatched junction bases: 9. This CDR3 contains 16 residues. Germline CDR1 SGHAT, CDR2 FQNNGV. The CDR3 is CASSSLRGRATDTQYF. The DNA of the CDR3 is TGTGCCAGCAGCTCCCTTCGGGGGAGGGCCACAGATACGCAGTATTTT.

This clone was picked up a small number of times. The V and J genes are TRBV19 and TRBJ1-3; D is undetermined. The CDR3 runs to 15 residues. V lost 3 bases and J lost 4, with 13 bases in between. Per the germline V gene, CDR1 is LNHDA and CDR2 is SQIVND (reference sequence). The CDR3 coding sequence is TGTGCCAGTAGTATTGGGGTCAGGAGCGGAAACACCATATATTTT. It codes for CASSIGVRSGNTIYF.

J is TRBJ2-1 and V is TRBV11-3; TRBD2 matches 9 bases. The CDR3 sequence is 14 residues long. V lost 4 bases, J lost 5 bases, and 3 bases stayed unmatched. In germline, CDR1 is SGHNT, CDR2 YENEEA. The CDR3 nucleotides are TGTGCCAGCAGCTCGGGACTAGCCGACAATGAGCAGTTCTTC. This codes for CASSSGLADNEQFF. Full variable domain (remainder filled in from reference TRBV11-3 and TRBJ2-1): EAGVVQSPRYKIIEKKQPVAFWCNPISGHNTLYWYLQNLGQGPELLIRYENEEAVDDSQLPKDRFSAERLKGVDSTLKIQPAELGDSAVYLCASSSGLADNEQFFGPGTRLTVL.

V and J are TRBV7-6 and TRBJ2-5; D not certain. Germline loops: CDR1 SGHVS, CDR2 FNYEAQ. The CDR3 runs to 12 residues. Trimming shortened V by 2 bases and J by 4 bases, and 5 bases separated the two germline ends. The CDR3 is CASSLKGETQYF. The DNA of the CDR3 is TGTGCCAGCAGCTTAAAGGGAGAGACCCAGTACTTC.